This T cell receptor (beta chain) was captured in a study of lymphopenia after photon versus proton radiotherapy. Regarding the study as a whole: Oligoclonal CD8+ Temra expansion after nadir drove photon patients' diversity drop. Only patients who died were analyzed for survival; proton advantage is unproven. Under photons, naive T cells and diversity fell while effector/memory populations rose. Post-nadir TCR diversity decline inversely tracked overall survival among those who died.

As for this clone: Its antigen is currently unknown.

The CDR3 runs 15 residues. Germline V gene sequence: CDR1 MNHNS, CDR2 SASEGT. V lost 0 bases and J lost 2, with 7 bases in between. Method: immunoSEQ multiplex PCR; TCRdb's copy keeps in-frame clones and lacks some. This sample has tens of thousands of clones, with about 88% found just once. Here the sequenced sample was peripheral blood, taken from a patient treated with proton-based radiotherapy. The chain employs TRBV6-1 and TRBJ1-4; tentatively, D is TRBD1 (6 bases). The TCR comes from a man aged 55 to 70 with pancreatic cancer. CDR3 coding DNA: TGTGCCAGCAGTGAAGCAGGGGGGACTAATGAAAAACTGTTTTTT. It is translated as CASSEAGGTNEKLFF.